One sample yielded the 29 T cell receptor beta chains listed below, sequenced in a study of T cell changes during pregnancy in multiple sclerosis. Sequenced by immunoSEQ multiplex PCR; TCRdb stores in-frame clones only, minus some. The data hold just under 60,000 clones, with 80% to 95% observed a single time. Sequenced here: peripheral blood, sampled in the first trimester of pregnancy. The receptors here all came from a female donor with multiple sclerosis, enrolled in a pregnancy study.

The chain employs TRBV7-2 and TRBJ1-3, with TRBD1 matching 7 bases. V lost 4 bases, J lost 8 bases, and 11 bases stayed unmatched. The CDR3 contains 15 residues. Germline lookup yields CDR1 SGHTA and CDR2 FQGNSA. This CDR3 is CASSSGQNKGDTIYF. CDR3 bases: TGTGCCAGCAGCTCGGGACAGAACAAGGGAGACACCATATATTTT.

This rearrangement joins TRBV9 to TRBJ1-1; D is possibly TRBD1 (6 bases). The germline V and J ends were trimmed by 2 bases and 0 bases, with 14 bases remaining between them. The CDR3 loop spans 16 amino acids. Germline CDR1 is SGDLS and CDR2 is YYNGEE. CDR3 sequence: CASSVAPTGLNTEAFF. DNA of the CDR3: TGTGCCAGCAGCGTCGCCCCGACAGGACTGAACACTGAAGCTTTCTTT.

This chain joins TRBV7-9 and TRBJ2-7; D perhaps matches TRBD1 (5 bases). The germline V and J ends were trimmed by 1 base and 5 bases, with 15 bases remaining between them. This CDR3 spans 15 amino acids. Looked up from germline, CDR1 is SEHNR and CDR2 is FQNEAQ (reference sequence). In DNA form, the CDR3 reads TGTGCCAGCAGCTTAGGGCAGGGCTATTCCCACGAGCAGTACTTC. Translation: CASSLGQGYSHEQYF.

This chain uses TRBV7-8 with TRBJ2-3, with D tentatively TRBD1 (7 bases). This CDR3 has 14 residues. Trimming took 5 bases from V and 4 from J, leaving 13 bases between them. Germline V lookup: CDR1 SGHVS, CDR2 FQNEAQ. CDR3 DNA sequence: TGTGCCAGCAGCCCGCAGGGGGGAGCAGATACGCAGTATTTT. Protein product: CASSPQGGADTQYF.

The V gene is TRBV15, the J gene TRBJ2-7; 7 bases are a match to TRBD1. CDR3 length equals 15 residues. The V segment lost 4 bases and the J segment 5 bases; nucleotides outside the gene matches: 11. Germline V lookup: CDR1 LNHNV, CDR2 YYDKDF (reference sequence). The CDR3 DNA sequence: TGTGCCACCAGCACCCCCCGGGGACAGCGAGACGAGCAGTACTTC. It codes for CATSTPRGQRDEQYF.

In its sample, this clone was seen once. V is TRBV5-1 and J is TRBJ1-6, with 10 nucleotides matching TRBD1. The length of the CDR3 is 15 residues. J lost 4 bases, V lost 4 bases, and 2 bases had no gene match. Germline V gene sequence: CDR1 SGHRS, CDR2 YFSETQ. CDR3 in amino acids: CASSPGQGYNSPLHF. The CDR3 DNA is TGCGCCAGCAGCCCGGGACAGGGGTATAATTCACCCCTCCACTTT.

The chain employs TRBV29-1 and TRBJ1-4; D unclear. CDR1 and CDR2 from the germline V gene are SQVTM and ANQGSEA. Trimming left V 1 base short and J 8 bases short, with 11 bases between. This CDR3 spans 13 amino acids. The CDR3 DNA follows: TGCAGCGTTGAAGGGGTATCGGGGGAAAAACTGTTTTTT. Residues: CSVEGVSGEKLFF. The variable domain in full, with the rest retrieved from reference TRBV29-1 and TRBJ1-4, is SAVISQKPSRDICQRGTSLTIQCQVDSQVTMMFWYRQQPGQSLTLIATANQGSEATYESGFVIDKFPISRPNLTFSTLTVSNMSPEDSSIYLCSVEGVSGEKLFFGSGTQLSVL.

The chain links TRBV7-9 to TRBJ2-7, with TRBD1 matching over 9 bases. CDR1 and CDR2 (germline): SEHNR, FQNEAQ (reference sequence). The CDR3 contains 13 residues. Unmatched junction bases numbered 4, after V lost 8 bases and J lost 2 bases. For the CDR3, the DNA is TGTGCCAGCCGGGGGACAGGGACCTACGAGCAGTACTTC. Protein product: CASRGTGTYEQYF.

The V and J genes are TRBV7-9 and TRBJ2-5, with 7 bases fitting TRBD2. This CDR3 is built from 14 residues. The V and J ends lost 0 bases and 5 bases, in that order; junction bases with no gene match: 3. In germline, CDR1 is SEHNR, CDR2 FQNEAQ (reference sequence). The CDR3 DNA reads TGTGCCAGCAGCTTAGCTGGACTAGTGGAGACCCAGTACTTC. Its protein is CASSLAGLVETQYF.

The chain employs TRBV9 and TRBJ1-2; 7 bases fit TRBD1. V dropped 3 bases and J dropped 1; count of bases not matched to a gene: 6. CDR1 is SGDLS, CDR2 YYNGEE, per germline. This CDR3 is 15 amino acids long. Here the CDR3 reads CASSAGTAINYGYTF. DNA of the CDR3: TGTGCCAGCAGCGCGGGGACAGCGATTAACTATGGCTACACCTTC.

This clone was detected once. The chain is built from TRBV9 and TRBJ1-2; TRBD1 is a possible D gene (5 bases). Germline V lookup: CDR1 SGDLS, CDR2 YYNGEE. V was cut by 4 bases and J by 4 bases, with 11 bases left in between. There are 13 residues in the CDR3. Written as DNA, the CDR3 is TGTGCCAGCAGCTTTGGACACGGCTATGGCTACACCTTC. It is translated as CASSFGHGYGYTF.

This rearrangement joins TRBV27 to TRBJ2-3, with a possible D match to TRBD2 (6 bases). There are 17 residues in the CDR3. The germline gives CDR1 MNHEY, CDR2 SMNVEV (reference sequence). The ends were cut back, 5 bases at V and 1 base at J, with 19 bases in the middle. This CDR3 is CASSHLIGGVGTDTQYF. Here the CDR3 DNA reads TGTGCCAGCAGTCACCTAATCGGGGGAGTGGGCACAGATACGCAGTATTTT.

The chain combines TRBV7-9 with TRBJ2-4, with 9 bases identical to TRBD1. The CDR3 consists of 16 residues. V lost 2 bases to trimming and J lost 0 bases; unmatched junction nucleotides: 2. Germline V lookup: CDR1 SEHNR, CDR2 FQNEAQ (reference sequence). The CDR3 DNA is TGTGCCAGCAGCTTACCGGGACAGGGAGCCAAAAACATTCAGTACTTC. Translation gives CASSLPGQGAKNIQYF.

This clone was recorded once. The gene calls are TRBV15 and TRBJ2-2; TRBD2 agrees at 7 bases. Losses at the gene ends were 8 bases for V and 1 base for J; bases not matched to a gene: 4. This CDR3 is built from 14 residues. The V gene's germline CDR1 is LNHNV and CDR2 YYDKDF (reference sequence). In DNA form, the CDR3 reads TGTGCCACCCGAGGCGGGGGGAACACCGGGGAGCTGTTTTTT. Protein sequence: CATRGGGNTGELFF. The whole variable domain, filled in from reference TRBV15 and TRBJ2-2, reads DAMVIQNPRYQVTQFGKPVTLSCSQTLNHNVMYWYQQKSSQAPKLLFHYYDKDFNNEADTPDNFQSRRPNTSFCFLDIRSPGLGDTAMYLCATRGGGNTGELFFGEGSRLTVL.

The CDR3 nucleotides read TGCGCCAGCAGCCAAGACCACGGGTCCCTGTCTAATAACTATGGCTACACCTTC. Protein sequence: CASSQDHGSLSNNYGYTF. The J gene is TRBJ1-2, the V gene TRBV4-3; D ambiguous. Germline CDR1 is LGHNA and CDR2 is YSLEER. With 0 bases removed from V and 1 base from J, the gap between germline ends came to 18 bases. The CDR3 is 18 residues long.

The chain carries TRBV6-4 and TRBJ2-3; TRBD2 aligns across 14 bases. The CDR3 is 16 amino acids. Germline CDR1 reads MRHNA; CDR2 reads SNTAGT. Losses at the gene ends were 6 bases for V and 3 bases for J; bases not matched to a gene: 5. CDR3 bases: TGTGCCAGCAGCTCGACTAGCGGGGGGGCTACAGATACGCAGTATTTT. The encoded protein is CASSSTSGGATDTQYF.

The DNA of the CDR3 is TGTGCCAGCAGCTTACGACTATCAGGCACCGGGGAGCTGTTTTTT. Its protein is CASSLRLSGTGELFF. The chain uses TRBV7-6 and TRBJ2-2, with D possibly matching TRBD2 (5 bases). The CDR3 has 15 amino acids. V was clipped by 2 bases and J by 4 bases, with 11 bases between them. Germline V lookup: CDR1 SGHVS, CDR2 FNYEAQ.

This chain joins TRBV2 and TRBJ2-5, with D maybe TRBD2 (5 bases). From germline, CDR1 is SNHLY and CDR2 FYNNEI. Trimming removed 7 bases at V and 5 bases at J, with 11 bases between. This CDR3 is 12 amino acids long. The CDR3 DNA is TGTGCCAGCACCGGACTGGGGGAGACCCAGTACTTC. Its protein product is CASTGLGETQYF.

The chain is built from TRBV15 and TRBJ2-1, with D tentatively TRBD2 (6 bases). The germline CDR1 and CDR2 sequences are LNHNV and YYDKDF (reference sequence). The germline V and J ends were trimmed by 11 bases and 2 bases, with 16 bases remaining between them. The CDR3 runs 14 residues. As DNA, the CDR3 is TGTGCCTCGGGGGAGCAGGCCGCCTACAATGAGCAGTTCTTC. Its protein is CASGEQAAYNEQFF.

This rearrangement joins TRBV27 to TRBJ2-7; no definite D call. V shed 7 bases and J shed 0 bases, with 7 bases lying between them. CDR1 is MNHEY, CDR2 SMNVEV, per germline (reference sequence). The CDR3 spans 12 residues. The CDR3 nucleotides are TGTGCCAGCAACCGTAGCTCCTACGAGCAGTACTTC. It yields the protein CASNRSSYEQYF.

The rearrangement links TRBV10-3 to TRBJ1-1, with D possibly matching TRBD1 (6 bases). V was clipped by 6 bases and J by 5 bases, with 19 bases between them. The CDR3 loop spans 15 amino acids. CDR1 is ENHRY and CDR2 is SYGVKD in the germline V gene. The CDR3 spells CAISRNQGPGTEAFF. The DNA for the CDR3 is TGTGCCATCAGCAGGAATCAGGGGCCGGGGACTGAAGCTTTCTTT.

The V gene is TRBV7-2, the J gene TRBJ2-7, with D possibly matching TRBD2 (6 bases). Germline V CDR1 and CDR2: SGHTA, FQGNSA. V dropped 5 bases and J dropped 5 bases, with 16 bases sitting between them. The CDR3 is 14 residues long. The CDR3 coding sequence is TGTGCCAGCAGCCTTGGGACTTCCGGCGACGAGCAGTACTTC. Translated, it gives CASSLGTSGDEQYF.

V is TRBV6-5 and J is TRBJ1-2; D possibly corresponds to TRBD1 (5 bases). V was trimmed by 6 bases and J by 8 bases, leaving 19 bases between them. The CDR3 contains 14 residues. Germline V lookup: CDR1 MNHEY, CDR2 SVGAGI. CDR3 residues: CASRFRQTREGYTF. CDR3 DNA: TGTGCCAGCAGATTTCGACAGACCCGTGAGGGCTACACCTTC.

The chain uses TRBV9 and TRBJ2-2, with D perhaps matching TRBD1 (6 bases). From germline, CDR1 is SGDLS and CDR2 YYNGEE. V was clipped by 0 bases and J by 5 bases, with 8 bases between them. The CDR3 spans 14 residues. The CDR3: CASSVVRGTGELFF. CDR3 in DNA: TGTGCCAGCAGCGTAGTTAGGGGGACCGGGGAGCTGTTTTTT.

This chain joins TRBV18 and TRBJ2-5; 8 nucleotides agree with TRBD1. This CDR3 region has 14 residues. With 9 bases clipped from V and 4 bases from J, the junction kept 10 bases outside the gene matches. Germline V gene sequence: CDR1 KGHSH, CDR2 LQKENI. CDR3 DNA: TGTGCCAGTCTCCGACAACAGGGGGGAGAGACCCAGTACTTC. Its translation: CASLRQQGGETQYF.

The rearrangement links TRBV5-5 to TRBJ1-4, with 7 bases lining up with TRBD1. V gave up 2 bases and J gave up 7 bases; unmatched junction bases: 8. Germline loops: CDR1 SGHKS, CDR2 YYEKEE (reference sequence). The CDR3 length is 15 residues. The CDR3 region is CASSFGRGRGEKLFF. The CDR3 coding sequence is TGTGCCAGCAGCTTCGGGAGGGGGCGAGGTGAAAAACTGTTTTTT.

A single count supports this clone. The chain is built from TRBV10-1 and TRBJ2-7; D uncertain. The V gene's germline CDR1 is WNHNN and CDR2 SYGVQD (reference sequence). This CDR3 has 12 amino acids. V gave up 8 bases and J gave up 4 bases, with 12 bases separating them. CDR3 sequence reads: CASDYHRYEQYF. In DNA form, the CDR3 reads TGCGCCAGCGATTATCACAGATACGAGCAGTACTTC.

The chain couples TRBV7-3 to TRBJ2-4, with D perhaps TRBD1 (6 bases). The germline CDR1 and CDR2 sequences are SGHTA and FQGTGA. The CDR3 is 16 amino acids. The V end lost 5 bases, the J end lost 1 base, and 15 bases lay between the germline ends. CDR3 bases: TGTGCCAGCAGCCCAGGACAGTTTAGGGCCAAAAACATTCAGTACTTC. It is translated as CASSPGQFRAKNIQYF. Filled out from reference TRBV7-3 and TRBJ2-4, the complete variable domain reads GAGVSQTPSNKVTEKGKYVELRCDPISGHTALYWYRQSLGQGPEFLIYFQGTGAADDSGLPNDRFFAVRPEGSVSTLKIQRTERGDSAVYLCASSPGQFRAKNIQYFGAGTRLSVL.

The chain has TRBV5-6 and TRBJ1-5; unclear D gene. CDR1 and CDR2 (germline): SGHDT, YYEEEE. V was clipped by 0 bases and J by 4 bases, with 5 bases between them. The CDR3 extends over 13 amino acids. The CDR3 bases are TGTGCCAGCAGCTTGGCCCGGAATCAGCCCCAGCATTTT. This sequence encodes CASSLARNQPQHF.